Listed here are 14 T cell receptor beta chains from one sample, sequenced in a study of T cells after yellow fever vaccination. A single record per CDR3 protein comes from TCRdb applying MiXCR to the 5' RACE reads. The data hold about 110,000 distinct CDR3 sequences, with around 8% observed a single time. Sequences were derived from CD8+ T cells sorted from PBMCs, sampled 45 days after the yellow fever booster vaccination. All receptors come from a man in his thirties or forties who received the YFV17D yellow fever vaccine.

The chain links TRBV24-1 to TRBJ2-1, with TRBD2 identical over 14 bases. Trimming at V came to 3 bases and at J to 4 bases, leaving 13 bases not matched to a gene. The CDR3 is 20 residues long. In germline, CDR1 is KGHDR, CDR2 SFDVKD. The CDR3 loop reads CATSDPPGLAGEGGYNEQFF. CDR3 nucleotides: TGTGCCACCAGTGATCCTCCGGGACTAGCGGGAGAGGGGGGGTACAATGAGCAGTTCTTC.

This clonotype was recorded at least ten times. This sequence joins TRBV4-3 and TRBJ2-7, with unresolved D. Trimming removed 0 bases from V and 2 bases from J, with 8 bases in between. The CDR3 is made up of 14 amino acids. Germline V CDR1 and CDR2: LGHNA, YSLEER. The CDR3 is CASSQDYSPYEQYF. CDR3 bases: TGCGCCAGCAGCCAAGATTACAGTCCCTACGAGCAGTACTTC.

This clonotype was seen more than once but under ten times. The genes are TRBV7-2 and TRBJ2-1; TRBD2 aligns across 11 bases. The CDR3 is 15 residues long. CDR1 and CDR2 (germline): SGHTA, FQGNSA. Trimming at V came to 6 bases and at J to 8 bases, leaving 9 bases not matched to a gene. The DNA of the CDR3 is TGTGCCAGCAGAACTAGCGGGAGCCTCGGGGATGAGCAGTTCTTC. Translated, it gives CASRTSGSLGDEQFF.

This chain joins TRBV28 and TRBJ2-1; either TRBD1 or TRBD2 may supply D (5 bases each). With 5 bases removed from V and 5 bases from J, the gap between germline ends came to 16 bases. The germline CDR1 and CDR2 sequences are MDHEN and SYDVKM. This CDR3 contains 15 residues. The CDR3, as DNA: TGTGCCAGCAGTAAACGGACGGGGCTCGACAATGAGCAGTTCTTC. Translating gives CASSKRTGLDNEQFF.

This clonotype showed up many times. The chain joins TRBV12-3 or TRBV12-4 to TRBJ1-4, with unresolved D. With 3 bases removed from V and 4 bases from J, the gap between germline ends came to 9 bases. There are 14 residues in the CDR3. For the CDR3, the DNA is TGTGCCAGCAGTTTCGGGCCCGTTAATGAAAAACTGTTTTTT. Its translation: CASSFGPVNEKLFF.

This chain links TRBV7-9 with TRBJ2-1, with D maybe TRBD2 (6 bases). Trimming removed 5 bases at V and 4 bases at J, with 15 bases between. The CDR3 contains 15 residues. Germline CDR1 and CDR2: SEHNR and FQNEAQ (reference sequence). The CDR3 nucleotides read TGTGCCAGCAGCCCCCCCCTAGCGCGATACAATGAGCAGTTCTTC. Its translation is CASSPPLARYNEQFF.

This clonotype appeared a few times. The rearrangement links TRBV7-8 to TRBJ2-7, with D maybe TRBD2 (5 bases). In germline, CDR1 is SGHVS, CDR2 FQNEAQ. The V end lost 8 bases, the J end lost 5 bases, and 25 bases lay between the germline ends. The CDR3 has 16 residues. The CDR3 protein is CASGPLVISGFDEQYF. The CDR3 DNA reads TGTGCCAGCGGCCCTCTCGTAATATCGGGGTTCGACGAGCAGTACTTC.

This clonotype has a count of ten or more. The chain joins TRBV7-2 to TRBJ2-3; perhaps TRBD2 as D (5 bases). CDR1 is SGHTA and CDR2 is FQGNSA in the germline V gene. This CDR3 has 17 amino acids. The V gene lost 2 bases and the J gene lost 2 bases, with 17 bases spanning the gap. CDR3 DNA sequence: TGTGCCAGCAGCTTAAGGTTCCGGGATCTTCTCACAGATACGCAGTATTTT. It encodes CASSLRFRDLLTDTQYF.

On this clonotype itself: This clone may be a read error of a much larger clone one base away. The chain joins TRBV12-3 or TRBV12-4 to TRBJ2-1; D not certain. The germline V and J ends were trimmed by 5 bases and 10 bases, with 15 bases remaining between them. The CDR3 has 13 residues. CDR3 loop: CASSTSERPEQFF. Written as DNA, the CDR3 is TGTGCCAGCAGTACCTCCGAGAGACCCGAGCAGTTCTTC.

A few counts support this clonotype. This chain uses TRBV20-1 with TRBJ2-7, with TRBD1 matching 9 bases. The J segment lost 4 bases and the V segment lost 4 bases, leaving 8 bases of the junction unmatched. Per germline, CDR1 DFQATT and CDR2 SNEGSKA (reference sequence). The CDR3 is 14 amino acids. The CDR3 DNA follows: TGCAGTGCTAACCCCGCACAGGGGGCTTACGAGCAGTACTTC. As protein: CSANPAQGAYEQYF.

V usage is TRBV12-3 or TRBV12-4 and J usage is TRBJ2-5; D remains unclear. The V end lost 6 bases, the J end lost 3 bases, and 8 bases lay between the germline ends. CDR3 length: 12 residues. DNA for the CDR3: TGTGCCAGCAGCCACGAAAAAGAGACCCAGTACTTC. Translated: CASSHEKETQYF.

Ten or more counts support this clonotype. The J gene is TRBJ2-7, the V gene TRBV9; no reliable D call. This CDR3 spans 14 amino acids. Looked up from germline, CDR1 is SGDLS and CDR2 is YYNGEE. V gave up 0 bases and J gave up 1 base, with 8 bases separating them. This CDR3 reads CASSVESESYEQYF. The DNA for the CDR3 is TGTGCCAGCAGCGTAGAGTCCGAATCCTACGAGCAGTACTTC.

Of note for this clonotype: A much larger clone is a single base away; this may be a read error. V gene TRBV18 combines with J gene TRBJ2-1; no reliable D call. The CDR3 consists of 15 residues. The germline gives CDR1 KGHSH, CDR2 LQKENI. With 3 bases removed from V and 3 bases from J, the gap between germline ends came to 12 bases. CDR3 sequence: CASSPGSQFYNEQFF. CDR3 in DNA: TGTGCCAGCTCACCGGGTTCCCAATTCTACAATGAGCAGTTCTTC.

This clonotype was seen repeatedly, ten times or more. The chain carries TRBV9 and TRBJ2-1, with D uncertain. Germline values: CDR1 SGDLS, CDR2 YYNGEE. This CDR3 has 17 residues. The germline V and J ends were trimmed by 0 bases and 3 bases, with 16 bases remaining between them. The CDR3 DNA is TGTGCCAGCAGCGTAGAGATTGTTGAGGCAGGCTACAATGAGCAGTTCTTC. This gives the protein CASSVEIVEAGYNEQFF.